This T cell receptor beta chain appears in the sequencing data of a study of T cells in Graves' hyperthyroidism and ophthalmopathy. Amplified TCR beta CDR3 regions came from RNA transcripts. A set of HTBI primers served as the primers for a first-round RT-PCR of the TCR CDR3. TCRdb ran MiXCR on the multiplex PCR reads and lists one entry per CDR3 protein. The sample consists of some 720,000 distinct CDR3 sequences, approximately 16% of them appearing once. A word on this clonotype: Its antigen remains unknown.

This CDR3 is 12 amino acids long. The V end was cut by 7 bases, the J end by 6 bases, with 13 bases between. Germline V gene sequence: CDR1 MDHEN, CDR2 SYDVKM. A roughly 9.3 ml volume of fresh peripheral blood provided the PBMCs. Study results and limitations: The model's output predicted ophthalmopathy at a median of 6.5 months prior to onset. Also found in blood were most expanded thyroid clonotypes above 0.001. Through a model of 13 V-J features, ophthalmopathy was separated from stable hyperthyroidism.

The chain combines TRBV28 with TRBJ2-7; D gene unclear. This sequence originates from a man younger than 35 with Graves' hyperthyroidism. The sequenced sample was blood. Here the CDR3 reads CASNYKGSEQYF. The DNA for the CDR3 is TGTGCCAGCAATTATAAGGGTTCCGAGCAGTACTTC.